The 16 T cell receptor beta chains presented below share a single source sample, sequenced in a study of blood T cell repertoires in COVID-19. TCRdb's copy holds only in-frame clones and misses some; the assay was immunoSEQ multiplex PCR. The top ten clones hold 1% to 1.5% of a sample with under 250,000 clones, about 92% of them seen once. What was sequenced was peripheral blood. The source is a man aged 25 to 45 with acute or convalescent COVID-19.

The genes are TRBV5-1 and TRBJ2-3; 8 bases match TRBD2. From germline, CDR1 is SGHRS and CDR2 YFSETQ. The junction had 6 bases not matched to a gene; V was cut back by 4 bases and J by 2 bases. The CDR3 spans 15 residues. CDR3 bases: TGCGCCAGCAGCCTGGAGCGGGAGTTCACAGATACGCAGTATTTT. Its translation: CASSLEREFTDTQYF.

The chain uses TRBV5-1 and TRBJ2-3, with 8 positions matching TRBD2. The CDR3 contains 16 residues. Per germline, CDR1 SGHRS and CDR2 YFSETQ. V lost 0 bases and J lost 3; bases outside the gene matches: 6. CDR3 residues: CASSLVEAGETDTQYF. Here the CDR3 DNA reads TGCGCCAGCAGCTTGGTAGAAGCGGGGGAAACAGATACGCAGTATTTT.

CDR3 region: CASSVRWEPSYEQYF. DNA for the CDR3: TGTGCCAGCAGCGTACGATGGGAGCCAAGCTACGAGCAGTACTTC. The V gene is TRBV21-1, the J gene TRBJ2-7; the table calls TRBD2, which could not be checked here. TRBV21-1 is noted as a pseudogene. This CDR3 contains 15 residues.

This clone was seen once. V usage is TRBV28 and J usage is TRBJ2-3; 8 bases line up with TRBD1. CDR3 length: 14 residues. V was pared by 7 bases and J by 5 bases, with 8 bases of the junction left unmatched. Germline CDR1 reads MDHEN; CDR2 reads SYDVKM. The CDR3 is CASISGGARDTQYF. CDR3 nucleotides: TGTGCCAGCATATCAGGGGGCGCGAGAGATACGCAGTATTTT.

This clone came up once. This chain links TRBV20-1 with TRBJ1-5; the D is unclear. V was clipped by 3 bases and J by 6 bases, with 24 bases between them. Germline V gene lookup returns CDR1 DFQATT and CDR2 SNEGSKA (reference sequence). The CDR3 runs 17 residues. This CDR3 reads CSASLRAGGAFGQPQHF. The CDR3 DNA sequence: TGCAGTGCTAGTTTAAGGGCGGGAGGTGCTTTTGGTCAGCCCCAGCATTTT.

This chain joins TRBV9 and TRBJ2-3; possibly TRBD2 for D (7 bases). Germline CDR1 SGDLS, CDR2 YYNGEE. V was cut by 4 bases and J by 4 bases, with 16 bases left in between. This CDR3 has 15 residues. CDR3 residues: CASSSGHREADTQYF. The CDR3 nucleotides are TGTGCCAGCAGCTCGGGACACCGGGAGGCAGATACGCAGTATTTT.

The CDR3 protein is CASSLGRNTEAFF. The CDR3 coding sequence is TGTGCCAGCAGCTTAGGCAGAAACACTGAAGCTTTCTTT. This sequence joins TRBV11-3 and TRBJ1-1; unclear D gene. There are 13 residues in the CDR3. Germline lookup yields CDR1 SGHNT and CDR2 YENEEA. V was trimmed by 1 base and J by 2 bases, leaving 5 bases between them.

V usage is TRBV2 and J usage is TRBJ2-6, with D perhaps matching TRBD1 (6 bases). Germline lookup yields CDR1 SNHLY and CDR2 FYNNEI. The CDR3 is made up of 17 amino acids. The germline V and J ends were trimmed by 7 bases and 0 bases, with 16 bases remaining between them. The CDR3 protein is CASNDRFSRSGANVLTF. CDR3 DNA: TGTGCCAGCAATGACAGGTTTTCTCGCTCTGGGGCCAACGTCCTGACTTTC.

Here the CDR3 reads CASNPGGWEDTQYF. Written as DNA, the CDR3 is TGTGCCAGTAATCCAGGGGGTTGGGAAGATACGCAGTATTTT. The chain carries TRBV19 and TRBJ2-3, with TRBD1 identical over 7 bases. The CDR3 extends over 14 amino acids. The V segment lost 7 bases and the J segment 5 bases; nucleotides outside the gene matches: 9. CDR1 LNHDA and CDR2 SQIVND come from the germline V gene (reference sequence).

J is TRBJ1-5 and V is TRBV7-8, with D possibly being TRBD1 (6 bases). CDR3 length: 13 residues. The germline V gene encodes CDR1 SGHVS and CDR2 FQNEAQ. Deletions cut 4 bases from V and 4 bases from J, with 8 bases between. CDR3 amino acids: CASSSDRNQPQHF. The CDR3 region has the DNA TGTGCCAGCAGCTCGGACAGAAATCAGCCCCAGCATTTT.

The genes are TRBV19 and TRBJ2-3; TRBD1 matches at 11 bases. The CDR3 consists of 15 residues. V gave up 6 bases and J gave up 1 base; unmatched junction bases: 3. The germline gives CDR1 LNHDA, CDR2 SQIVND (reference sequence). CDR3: CASRDRGPGTDTQYF. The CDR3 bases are TGTGCCAGTAGGGACAGGGGGCCTGGCACAGATACGCAGTATTTT.

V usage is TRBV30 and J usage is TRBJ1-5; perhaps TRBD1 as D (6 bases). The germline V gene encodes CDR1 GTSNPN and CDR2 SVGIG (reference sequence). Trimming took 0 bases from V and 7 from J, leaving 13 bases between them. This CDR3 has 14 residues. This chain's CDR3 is CAWSVIGGAQPQHF. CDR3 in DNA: TGTGCCTGGAGTGTTATAGGGGGAGCGCAGCCCCAGCATTTT.

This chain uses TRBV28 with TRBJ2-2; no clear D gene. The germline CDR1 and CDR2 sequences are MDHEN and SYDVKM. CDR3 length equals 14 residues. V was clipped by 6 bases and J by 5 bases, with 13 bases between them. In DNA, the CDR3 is TGTGCCAGCAGGCGACACGCATCGACCGGGGAGCTGTTTTTT. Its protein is CASRRHASTGELFF. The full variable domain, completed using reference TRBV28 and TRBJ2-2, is DVKVTQSSRYLVKRTGEKVFLECVQDMDHENMFWYRQDPGLGLRLIYFSYDVKMKEKGDIPEGYSVSREKKERFSLILESASTNQTSMYLCASRRHASTGELFFGEGSRLTVL.

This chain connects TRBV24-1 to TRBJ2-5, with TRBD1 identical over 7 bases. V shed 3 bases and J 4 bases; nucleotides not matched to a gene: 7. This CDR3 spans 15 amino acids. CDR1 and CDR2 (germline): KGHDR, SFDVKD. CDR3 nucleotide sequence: TGTGCCACCAGTGATCCCAGACAGGGTACAGAGACCCAGTACTTC. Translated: CATSDPRQGTETQYF.

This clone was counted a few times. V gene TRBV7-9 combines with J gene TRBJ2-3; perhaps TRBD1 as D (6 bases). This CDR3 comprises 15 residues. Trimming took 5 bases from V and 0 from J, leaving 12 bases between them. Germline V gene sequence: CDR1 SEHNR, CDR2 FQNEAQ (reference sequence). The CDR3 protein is CASSEQGGSTDTQYF. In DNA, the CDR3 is TGTGCCAGCAGCGAACAGGGTGGTAGCACAGATACGCAGTATTTT.

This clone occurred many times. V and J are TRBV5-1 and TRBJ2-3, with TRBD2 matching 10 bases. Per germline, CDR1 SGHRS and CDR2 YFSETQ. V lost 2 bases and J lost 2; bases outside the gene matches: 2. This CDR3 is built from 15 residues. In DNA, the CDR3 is TGCGCCAGCAGCTTACTAGCGGGACCCACAGATACGCAGTATTTT. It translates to CASSLLAGPTDTQYF.